This is a list of T cell receptor beta chains from one sample in a study of T cell changes during pregnancy in multiple sclerosis. Assay used: immunoSEQ multiplex PCR; TCRdb lists only in-frame clones, some missing. The table lists about 60,000 clones, 90% to 95% of them singletons, with roughly 3% in the top ten. Specimen: CD8+ T cells from peripheral blood mononuclear cells, collected in the second trimester of pregnancy. The source of these receptors is a female donor with multiple sclerosis, enrolled in a pregnancy study. Each CDR3 is given with its conserved first and last residue.

V	J	CDR3
TRBV2	TRBJ2-1	CASNPPSYNEQFF
TRBV18	TRBJ2-7	CASSPPIRDSYEQYF
TRBV19	TRBJ2-7	CASSLAGDYNEQYF
TRBV19	TRBJ2-7	CASSTHSRREEQYF
TRBV9	TRBJ2-3	CASSSISGDTQYF
TRBV5-4	TRBJ1-1	CASSFRTGNTEAFF
TRBV27	TRBJ2-7	CASSLVGDYEQYF
TRBV10-2	TRBJ2-2	CASSGLAGIVTGELFF
TRBV30	TRBJ2-7	CAWSPGTGAYEQYF
TRBV5-3	TRBJ2-3	CARQRTDTQYF
TRBV2	TRBJ2-7	CASRQLAGGGVEQYF
TRBV28	TRBJ2-3	CASSLGPGTDTQYF
TRBV7-9	TRBJ2-5	CASARWGLVAGQLETQYF
TRBV7-9	TRBJ2-1	CASSSGQVIYNEQFF
TRBV2	TRBJ2-3	CASIDGTAGTSGRDTQYF
TRBV27	TRBJ1-1	CASSYLGVNTEAFF
TRBV19	TRBJ2-7	CASSVTGTSMYEQYF
TRBV4-1	TRBJ2-4	CASSQPSARGDHYF
TRBV10-1	TRBJ2-7	CASSGGSSGVYEQYF
TRBV30	TRBJ1-3	CAWSLLDRVPGNTIYF
TRBV2	TRBJ2-1	CASRGLAGDNEQFF
TRBV5-1	TRBJ2-3	CASSRGGEIGTDTQYF
TRBV4-2	TRBJ2-5	CASNPIRDSQETQYF
TRBV12-5	TRBJ2-1	CASGSGTGVNEQFF
TRBV19	TRBJ2-1	CASSIQRDPYNEQFF
TRBV5-1	TRBJ2-7	CASSSLAGTGSYEQYF
TRBV19	TRBJ1-2	CASSIPDNTNGYTF
TRBV27	TRBJ2-7	CASTGTEYEQYF
TRBV9	TRBJ2-2	CASSVGRTSGNTGELFF
TRBV7-9	TRBJ2-7	CASSPGQGNNEQYF
TRBV5-4	TRBJ2-5	CASNEGEETQYF
TRBV10-3	TRBJ2-3	CAISTSGGPDTQYF
TRBV28	TRBJ1-1	CASSFRGRGTEAFF
TRBV27	TRBJ2-2	CASSPRTATGELFF
TRBV19	TRBJ2-7	CASSPSTGSSYEQYF
TRBV7-9	TRBJ2-7	CASSHPIDKYEQYF
TRBV29-1	TRBJ2-1	CSGGTVNEQFF
TRBV19	TRBJ1-5	CASNPGAGTASNQPQHF
TRBV10-3	TRBJ2-7	CAIKRTSAGGTGEQYF
TRBV7-9	TRBJ2-7	CASSLVSGTGNEQYF
TRBV11-2	TRBJ1-2	CASSLGPDRGLGYTF
TRBV2	TRBJ1-1	CASSESPEAFF
TRBV9	TRBJ2-4	CASSPPTGLNIQYF
TRBV2	TRBJ2-3	CASSGPGGSADTQYF
TRBV21-1	TRBJ1-2	CASSKGFRGQVNGYTF
TRBV27	TRBJ2-7	CASSSPEAGYYEQYF
TRBV9	TRBJ1-2	CASSADSTNYGYTF
TRBV7-2	TRBJ2-5	CASSRQGTQYF
TRBV2	TRBJ2-1	CASSDTASGSYNEQFF
TRBV6-5	TRBJ1-1	CASSFTGNTEAFF